Each of the 18 T cell receptor beta chains below was sequenced from the same sample in a study of T cells in tuberculosis. Sequenced by immunoSEQ multiplex PCR; TCRdb stores in-frame clones only, minus some. The sample contains tens of thousands of clones, 94% of which appear only once. Time point reported: new active TB diagnosis, blood taken before or within 7 days of starting treatment. The material sequenced was PBMCs, taken at tuberculosis diagnosis. Receptor source: an adult with tuberculosis.

This clone was seen a single time. The chain combines TRBV5-1 with TRBJ2-1; 9 nucleotides match TRBD1. CDR3 size: 15 residues. V lost 5 bases to trimming and J lost 6 bases; unmatched junction nucleotides: 9. The germline V gene has CDR1 SGHRS and CDR2 YFSETQ. DNA for the CDR3: TGCGCCAGCAGTTCCACCGGGACAGGGATCAATGAGCAGTTCTTC. It is translated as CASSSTGTGINEQFF.

On this clone: One junction end disagrees with the germline gene, perhaps due to a read error. As DNA, the CDR3 is TGTGCCAGCAGCTACTCCGGGGTATCCTACGAGCAGTACTTC. It yields the protein CASSYSGVSYEQYF. The chain carries TRBV6-6 and TRBJ2-7, with D perhaps TRBD2 (5 bases). Germline assignment: CDR1 MNHNY and CDR2 SVGAGI (reference sequence). The CDR3 has 14 amino acids.

The V call is TRBV18, the J call TRBJ2-3, with TRBD2 matching over 7 bases. The CDR3 runs 18 residues. V lost 3 bases to trimming and J lost 0 bases; unmatched junction nucleotides: 12. In germline, CDR1 is KGHSH, CDR2 LQKENI. This CDR3 reads CASSPIIRSGVSTDTQYF. For the CDR3, the DNA is TGTGCCAGCTCACCCATCATCCGCAGCGGGGTGAGCACAGATACGCAGTATTTT.

The sample holds one count of this clone. This chain joins TRBV25-1 and TRBJ2-1, with 7 bases that match TRBD1. The CDR3 consists of 11 residues. Trimming removed 4 bases from V and 15 bases from J; junction bases left unmatched: 6. Germline-derived CDR1 and CDR2 are MGHDK and SYGVNS. The CDR3 nucleotides read TGTGCCAGCAGTGCCGACAGGGTTCCGTTCTTC. It yields the protein CASSADRVPFF.

The rearrangement joins TRBV11-2 to TRBJ1-2; a weak D match, TRBD1 (6 bases). Germline values: CDR1 SGHAT, CDR2 FQNNGV. Trimming removed 3 bases from V and 7 bases from J, with 12 bases in between. The CDR3 contains 13 residues. CDR3: CASSLNGGLGYTF. The CDR3 nucleotides read TGTGCCAGCAGCTTGAACGGGGGGCTTGGCTACACCTTC.

V is TRBV7-2 and J is TRBJ2-5, with 7 nucleotides matching TRBD2. In germline, CDR1 is SGHTA, CDR2 FQGNSA. This CDR3 has 14 amino acids. V was clipped by 2 bases and J by 3 bases; unmatched bases: 3. Here the CDR3 DNA reads TGTGCCAGCAGCTTACGGCGGGGGAAAGAGACCCAGTACTTC. It encodes CASSLRRGKETQYF.

The chain has TRBV4-1 and TRBJ2-3; TRBD2 matches 11 bases. Germline loops: CDR1 MGHRA, CDR2 YSYEKL. This CDR3 comprises 17 residues. V shed 0 bases and J 5 bases; nucleotides not matched to a gene: 7. This CDR3 reads CASSQDPASGGLDTQYF. The DNA of the CDR3 is TGCGCCAGCAGCCAAGATCCGGCTAGCGGGGGGTTAGATACGCAGTATTTT.

The rearrangement uses TRBV29-1 and TRBJ1-2, with 7 bases identical to TRBD1. Trimming took 7 bases from V and 4 from J; bases not matched to a gene: 6. This CDR3 has 12 residues. CDR1 is SQVTM and CDR2 is ANQGSEA in the germline V gene. The CDR3 bases are TGCAGCGGTGGGACAGAGATCTATGGCTACACCTTC. This gives the protein CSGGTEIYGYTF.

This clone was picked up one time. This chain uses TRBV10-3 with TRBJ1-2; D might be TRBD1 (5 bases). Between the trimmed V and J ends, which lost 10 bases and 0 bases, there was a span of 12 bases. Germline lookup yields CDR1 ENHRY and CDR2 SYGVKD. The CDR3 sequence is 13 residues long. CDR3 protein: CANSGEANYGYTF. For the CDR3, the DNA is TGTGCCAATTCGGGGGAAGCTAACTATGGCTACACCTTC.

This chain joins TRBV11-3 and TRBJ2-7; 9 nucleotides line up with TRBD2. The CDR3 extends over 16 amino acids. V was pared by 6 bases and J by 0 bases, with 9 bases of the junction left unmatched. The germline gives CDR1 SGHNT, CDR2 YENEEA. CDR3 loop: CASRPRSGGSSYEQYF. The CDR3 nucleotides are TGTGCCAGCAGACCCCGCAGCGGGGGGTCCTCCTACGAGCAGTACTTC.

This clone was seen a single time. V and J are TRBV9 and TRBJ2-2; the D gene is possibly TRBD1 (6 bases). V lost 6 bases and J lost 0, with 15 bases in between. This CDR3 is 16 amino acids long. The germline gives CDR1 SGDLS, CDR2 YYNGEE. CDR3 sequence reads: CASTSRQDTNTGELFF. CDR3 nucleotide sequence: TGTGCCAGCACCTCGAGACAGGATACGAACACCGGGGAGCTGTTTTTT. Full variable domain (outside the CDR3, taken from reference TRBV9 and TRBJ2-2): DSGVTQTPKHLITATGQRVTLRCSPRSGDLSVYWYQQSLDQGLQFLIQYYNGEERAKGNILERFSAQQFPDLHSELNLSSLELGDSALYFCASTSRQDTNTGELFFGEGSRLTVL.

The chain employs TRBV4-1 and TRBJ1-5, with 12 bases matching TRBD1. J lost 7 bases, V lost 3 bases, and 1 base had no gene match. The CDR3 totals 14 residues. Germline V gives CDR1 MGHRA, CDR2 YSYEKL. The DNA for the CDR3 is TGCGCCAGCAGCCAGGGACAGGGGGCCCAGCCCCAGCATTTT. Encoded protein: CASSQGQGAQPQHF.

The rearrangement joins TRBV7-9 to TRBJ1-3, with 9 nucleotides matching TRBD1. CDR1 is SEHNR, CDR2 FQNEAQ, per germline (reference sequence). This CDR3 is 17 amino acids long. V shed 5 bases, J shed 0 bases, and the junction held 8 bases outside the gene matches. The CDR3 sequence: CASSPSRQGVSGNTIYF. The CDR3 DNA reads as TGTGCCAGCAGCCCATCCAGACAGGGGGTCTCTGGAAACACCATATATTTT.

The chain couples TRBV9 to TRBJ1-6; 9 bases map to TRBD1. The CDR3 totals 14 residues. Trimming took 4 bases from V and 11 from J; bases not matched to a gene: 7. Per germline, CDR1 SGDLS and CDR2 YYNGEE. This CDR3 reads CASSTRQGGTPLHF. Here the CDR3 DNA reads TGTGCCAGCAGCACCCGACAGGGGGGGACACCCCTCCACTTT.

The V call is TRBV12-5, the J call TRBJ2-7; 12 nucleotides align to TRBD2. The germline V gene has CDR1 LGHNT and CDR2 FRNRAP. This CDR3 comprises 16 residues. V trimming: 3 bases; J trimming: 2 bases; junction bases outside the gene matches: 5. CDR3 protein: CASGFGLAGLTYEQYF. The CDR3 bases are TGTGCTAGTGGTTTCGGACTAGCGGGGCTTACCTACGAGCAGTACTTC.

This chain uses TRBV4-1 with TRBJ2-1, with a tentative D call TRBD1 (6 bases). Germline CDR1 MGHRA, CDR2 YSYEKL. This CDR3 has 16 amino acids. V lost 1 base and J 6 bases, leaving 16 bases between the germline ends. CDR3 region: CASSQGPGQKGNEQFF. The CDR3 DNA reads as TGCGCCAGCAGCCAAGGGCCAGGACAGAAAGGCAATGAGCAGTTCTTC.

The rearrangement uses TRBV18 and TRBJ1-2; perhaps TRBD1 as D (6 bases). The V end lost 3 bases, the J end lost 2 bases, and 10 bases lay between the germline ends. CDR1 is KGHSH, CDR2 LQKENI, per germline. The CDR3 length is 14 residues. The CDR3 nucleotides are TGTGCCAGCTCACCTTCCGACAGGAACTATGGCTACACCTTC. This sequence encodes CASSPSDRNYGYTF.

A note on this clone: Germline is not matched at one junction end, which may reflect a read error. The genes are TRBV4-1 and TRBJ2-3; 7 bases agree with TRBD2. Germline V CDR1 and CDR2: MGHRA, YSYEKL. CDR3 length equals 15 residues. The CDR3 spells CASSEDGLVRDTQYF. The CDR3 bases are TGCGCCAGCAGCGAAGATGGACTAGTAAGAGATACGCAGTATTTT.